This TCR beta chain was observed in a study of T cells in Graves' hyperthyroidism and ophthalmopathy. Looked up from germline, CDR1 is DFQATT and CDR2 is SNEGSKA (reference sequence). V was clipped by 3 bases and J by 2 bases; unmatched bases: 4. This CDR3 comprises 13 residues. It was uncontrolled infection, other autoimmune disease, pregnancy or lactation that excluded patients. Clinical symptoms, serum thyroxine, TRAb, thyroid ultrasound and orbital computed tomography informed diagnoses. PBMCs stemmed from less than 13 ml fresh peripheral blood. Notes on this clonotype: Its antigen is undetermined.

Regarding the study as a whole: Appearing also in blood were most of the thyroid clonotypes expanded above 0.001.

Amplification of TCR beta CDR3 regions used RNA as the template. TCR CDR3 regions were first amplified by RT-PCR with HTBI primers. MiXCR, applied by TCRdb to the multiplex PCR reads, yields one record per CDR3 protein. The table has around 600,000 distinct CDR3 sequences, around 14% seen once. This clonotype was obtained from a woman between 18 and 29 years old with Graves' ophthalmopathy. The J gene is TRBJ2-7, the V gene TRBV20-1, with 7 bases fitting TRBD2. Sample: blood. CDR3 nucleotides: TGCAGTGCTAGCAAGCGGGATACCTACGAGCAGTACTTC. It specifies CSASKRDTYEQYF.